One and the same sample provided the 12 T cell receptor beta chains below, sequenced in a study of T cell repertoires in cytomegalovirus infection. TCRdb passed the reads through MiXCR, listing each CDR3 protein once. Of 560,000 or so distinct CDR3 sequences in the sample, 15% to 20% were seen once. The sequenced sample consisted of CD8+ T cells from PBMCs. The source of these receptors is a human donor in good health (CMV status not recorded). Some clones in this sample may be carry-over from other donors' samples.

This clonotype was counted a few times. The CDR3 sequence: CASSYSLLAEETQYF. The DNA of the CDR3 is TGTGCCAGCAGTTACTCTTTACTAGCCGAAGAGACCCAGTACTTC. The rearrangement uses TRBV6-6 and TRBJ2-5; perhaps TRBD2 as D (6 bases). CDR3 size: 15 residues. Germline V gene data show CDR1 as MNHNY and CDR2 as SVGAGI (reference sequence). Between the trimmed V and J ends, which lost 0 bases and 3 bases, there was a span of 11 bases.

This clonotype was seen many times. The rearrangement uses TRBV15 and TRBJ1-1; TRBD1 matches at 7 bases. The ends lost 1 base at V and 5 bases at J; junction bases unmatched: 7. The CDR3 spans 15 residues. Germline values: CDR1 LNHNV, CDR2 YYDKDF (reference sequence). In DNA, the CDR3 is TGTGCCACCAGCAGAGGTAGACAGGGACGGACTGAAGCTTTCTTT. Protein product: CATSRGRQGRTEAFF.

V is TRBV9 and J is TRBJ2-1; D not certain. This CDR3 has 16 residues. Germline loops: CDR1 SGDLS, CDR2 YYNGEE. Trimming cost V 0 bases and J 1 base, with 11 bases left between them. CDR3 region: CASSVVPRSSYNEQFF. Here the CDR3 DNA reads TGTGCCAGCAGCGTAGTCCCTAGGTCATCCTACAATGAGCAGTTCTTC.

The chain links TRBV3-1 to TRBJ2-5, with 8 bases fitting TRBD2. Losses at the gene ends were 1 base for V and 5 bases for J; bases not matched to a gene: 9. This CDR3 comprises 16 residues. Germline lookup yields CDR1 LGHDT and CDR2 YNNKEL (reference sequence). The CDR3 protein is CASSQGYSGVSETQYF. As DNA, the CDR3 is TGTGCCAGCAGCCAAGGGTATAGCGGGGTTTCGGAGACCCAGTACTTC.

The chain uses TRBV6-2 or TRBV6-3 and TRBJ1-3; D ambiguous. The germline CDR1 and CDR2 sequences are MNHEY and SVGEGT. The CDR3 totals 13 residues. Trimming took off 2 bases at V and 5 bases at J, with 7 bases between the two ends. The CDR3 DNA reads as TGTGCCAGCAGTTACCCAGCCAGAAACACCATATATTTT. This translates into CASSYPARNTIYF.

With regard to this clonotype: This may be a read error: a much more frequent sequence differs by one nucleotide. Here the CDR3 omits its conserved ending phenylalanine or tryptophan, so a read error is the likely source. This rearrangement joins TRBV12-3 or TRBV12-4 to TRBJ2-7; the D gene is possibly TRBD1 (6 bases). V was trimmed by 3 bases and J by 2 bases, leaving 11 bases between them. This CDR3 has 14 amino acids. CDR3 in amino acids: CASSFSRGPYEQYL. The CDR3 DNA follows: TGTGCCAGCAGTTTCAGCAGGGGTCCCTACGAGCAGTACTTA.

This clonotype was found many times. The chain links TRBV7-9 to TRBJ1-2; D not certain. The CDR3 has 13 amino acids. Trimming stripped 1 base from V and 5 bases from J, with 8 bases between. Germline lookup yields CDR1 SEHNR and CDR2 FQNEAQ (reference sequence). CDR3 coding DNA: TGTGCCAGCAGCTTAGTGGAGTTTTATGGCTACACCTTC. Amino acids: CASSLVEFYGYTF.

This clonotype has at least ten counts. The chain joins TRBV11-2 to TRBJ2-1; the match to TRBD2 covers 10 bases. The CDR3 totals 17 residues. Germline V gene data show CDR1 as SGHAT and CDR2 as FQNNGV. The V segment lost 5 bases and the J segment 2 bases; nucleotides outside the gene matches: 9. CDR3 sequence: CASSAISGTSAYNEQFF. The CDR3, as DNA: TGTGCCAGCAGCGCAATCTCCGGGACTAGCGCCTACAATGAGCAGTTCTTC.

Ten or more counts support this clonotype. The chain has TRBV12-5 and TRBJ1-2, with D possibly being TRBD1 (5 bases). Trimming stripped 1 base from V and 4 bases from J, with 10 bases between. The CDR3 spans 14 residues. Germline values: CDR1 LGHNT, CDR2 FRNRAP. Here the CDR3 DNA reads TGTGCTAGTGGTTTGGAGACAGCCGCCTATGGCTACACCTTC. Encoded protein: CASGLETAAYGYTF.

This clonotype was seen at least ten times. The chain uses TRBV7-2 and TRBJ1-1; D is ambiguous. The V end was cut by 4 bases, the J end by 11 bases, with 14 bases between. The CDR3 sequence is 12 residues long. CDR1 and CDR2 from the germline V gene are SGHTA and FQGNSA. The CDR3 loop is CASSYDAMGAFF. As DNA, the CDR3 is TGTGCCAGCAGCTACGATGCAATGGGTGCTTTCTTT.

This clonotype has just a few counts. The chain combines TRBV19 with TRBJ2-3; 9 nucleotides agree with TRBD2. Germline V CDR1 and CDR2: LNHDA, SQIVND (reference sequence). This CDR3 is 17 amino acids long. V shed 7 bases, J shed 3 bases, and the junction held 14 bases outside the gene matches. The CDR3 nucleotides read TGTGCCAGTACAGTATCGACTAGCGGCCTCGATACAGATACGCAGTATTTT. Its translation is CASTVSTSGLDTDTQYF.

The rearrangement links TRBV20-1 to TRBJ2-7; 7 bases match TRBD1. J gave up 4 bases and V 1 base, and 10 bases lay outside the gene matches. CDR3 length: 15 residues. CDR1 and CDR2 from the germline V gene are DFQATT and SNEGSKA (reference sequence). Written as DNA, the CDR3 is TGCAGTGCTAGAGCAAACCGGGACAGCGCGTACGAGCAGTACTTC. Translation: CSARANRDSAYEQYF.